This is a list of T cell receptor beta chains from one sample in a study of blood T cell repertoires in COVID-19. Data came from immunoSEQ multiplex PCR; TCRdb stores just in-frame clones and leaves some out. The table records about 440,000 clones, roughly 87% of them present only once. Sequencing used PBMCs or T cells enriched from blood (not recorded which). The origin of the receptors is a woman between 18 and 30 years old with acute COVID-19. Each CDR3 is given with its conserved first and last residue. The order of the fields is clone size, J gene, CDR3 length, V gene, D gene, CDR3 protein, CDR3 DNA. The D gene is left open where the match is weak. Clone sizes are given selectively: once, few, many, or a class where the clone is expanded.

NA	TRBJ2-7	16	TRBV6-2/TRBV6-3	TRBD2	CASSYDIGGSSYEQYF	TGTGCCAGCAGTTACGATATAGGCGGGAGTTCCTACGAGCAGTACTTC
NA	TRBJ1-2	14	TRBV7-9	NA	CASSLDSYGGTYTF	TGTGCCAGCAGCTTAGACTCTTACGGGGGTACCTACACCTTC
once	TRBJ1-1	15	TRBV4-2	TRBD1	CASSHGQGRPTEAFF	TGTGCCAGCAGCCACGGACAGGGGCGACCCACTGAAGCTTTCTTT
NA	TRBJ2-5	13	TRBV2	TRBD1	CASSGQGGETQYF	TGTGCCAGCAGTGGACAGGGCGGGGAGACCCAGTACTTC
NA	TRBJ2-6	17	TRBV29-1	TRBD2	CSVEGLAGGAGANVLTF	TGCAGCGTTGAAGGGCTAGCGGGAGGGGCTGGGGCCAACGTCCTGACTTTC
once	TRBJ2-3	21	TRBV4-3	TRBD2	CASSQEWGTSGNKRGTDTQYF	TGCGCCAGCAGCCAAGAATGGGGGACTAGCGGGAACAAGCGGGGCACAGATACGCAGTATTTT
NA	TRBJ1-5	15	TRBV2	TRBD1	CASSSRTGFNQPQHF	TGTGCCAGCAGCTCCCGGACAGGGTTCAATCAGCCCCAGCATTTT
NA	TRBJ2-6	15	TRBV18	NA	CASSLTISGANVLTF	TGTGCCAGCTCACTGACAATATCTGGGGCCAACGTCCTGACTTTC
NA	TRBJ2-7	15	TRBV27	TRBD2	CASSLKAGGLYEQYF	TGTGCCAGCAGTCTAAAAGCGGGAGGCTTATACGAGCAGTACTTC
NA	TRBJ1-5	17	TRBV19	TRBD1	CASNSITGQNSNQPQHF	TGTGCCAGTAATAGTATTACGGGACAGAATAGCAATCAGCCCCAGCATTTT
NA	TRBJ2-7	13	TRBV5-1	NA	CASSRESNYEQYF	TGCGCCAGCTCCCGGGAAAGTAATTACGAGCAGTACTTC
NA	TRBJ2-3	15	TRBV9	TRBD2	CASGVAGGSTDTQYF	TGTGCCTCAGGGGTGGCGGGGGGGAGCACAGATACGCAGTATTTT
NA	TRBJ1-5	12	TRBV12-3/TRBV12-4	NA	CASSPEIQPQHF	TGTGCCAGCAGTCCAGAAATCCAGCCCCAGCATTTT
NA	TRBJ1-1	16	TRBV9	TRBD1	CASSSIQGAGSTEAFF	TGTGCCAGCAGCTCAATACAGGGGGCTGGCAGCACTGAAGCTTTCTTT
NA	TRBJ2-1	11	TRBV19	NA	CASRTSNEQFF	TGTGCCAGCCGAACATCTAATGAGCAGTTCTTC